A selection of T cell receptor beta chains follows, all from one sample in a study of OX40 agonist ivuxolimab in advanced cancers. The method was immunoSEQ multiplex PCR; TCRdb's version includes in-frame clones alone and lacks a portion of them. The sample has about 82,000 clones, just under 95% seen once. The specimen was CD4+ or CD8+ T cells sorted from blood, collected in a trial of the OX40 agonist ivuxolimab. The receptors here all came from an adult with an advanced solid tumor such as melanoma, head and neck, liver or kidney cancer. The CDR3 runs from the conserved cysteine through the conserved F or W. Each record gives: J gene, V gene, CDR3 protein.

TRBJ1-2	TRBV5-4	CASSLSRGGYGYTF
TRBJ2-7	TRBV18	CASSGTDTYEQYF
TRBJ1-1	TRBV13	CASSLADDTEAFF
TRBJ1-1	TRBV6-5	CASVRGVMYTEAFF
TRBJ1-2	TRBV21-1	CASSGWGQGNYGYTF
TRBJ2-7	TRBV7-3	CASSYNPRQGATNEQYF
TRBJ2-7	TRBV5-4	CASSLYGDYEQYF
TRBJ2-7	TRBV7-9	CASSTGQGGSYEQYF
TRBJ2-5	TRBV7-7	CASSGLAGGSETQYF
TRBJ1-2	TRBV5-1	CASSSTGGSYGYTF